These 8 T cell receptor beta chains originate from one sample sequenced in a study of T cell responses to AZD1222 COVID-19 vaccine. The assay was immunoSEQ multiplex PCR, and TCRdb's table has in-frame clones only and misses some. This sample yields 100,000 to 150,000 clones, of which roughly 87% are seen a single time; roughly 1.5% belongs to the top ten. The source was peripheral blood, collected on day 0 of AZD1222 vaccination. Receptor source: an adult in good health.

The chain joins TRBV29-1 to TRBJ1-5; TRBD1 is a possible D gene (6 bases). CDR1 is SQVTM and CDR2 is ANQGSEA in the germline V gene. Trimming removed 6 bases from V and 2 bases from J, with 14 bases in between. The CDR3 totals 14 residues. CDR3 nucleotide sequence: TGCAGCGTAAGGGGGGGGCCCGGCAATCAGCCCCAGCATTTT. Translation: CSVRGGPGNQPQHF.

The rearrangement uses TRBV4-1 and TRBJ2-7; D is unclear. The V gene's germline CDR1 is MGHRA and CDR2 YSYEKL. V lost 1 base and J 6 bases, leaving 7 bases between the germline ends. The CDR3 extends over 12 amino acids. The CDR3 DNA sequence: TGCGCCAGCAGCCAAGCTCTTAGCGAGCAGTACTTC. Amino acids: CASSQALSEQYF.

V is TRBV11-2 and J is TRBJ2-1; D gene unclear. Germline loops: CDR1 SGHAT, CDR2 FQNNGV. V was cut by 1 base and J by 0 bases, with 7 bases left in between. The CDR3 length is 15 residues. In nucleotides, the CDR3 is TGTGCCAGCAGCTTAGCCCAAAGCTCCTACAATGAGCAGTTCTTC. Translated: CASSLAQSSYNEQFF.

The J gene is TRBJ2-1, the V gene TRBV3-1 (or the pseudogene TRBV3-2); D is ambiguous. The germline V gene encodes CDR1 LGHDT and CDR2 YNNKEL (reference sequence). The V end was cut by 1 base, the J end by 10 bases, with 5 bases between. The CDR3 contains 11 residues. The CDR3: CASSQAAEQFF. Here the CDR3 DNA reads TGTGCCAGCAGCCAAGCGGCGGAGCAGTTCTTC.

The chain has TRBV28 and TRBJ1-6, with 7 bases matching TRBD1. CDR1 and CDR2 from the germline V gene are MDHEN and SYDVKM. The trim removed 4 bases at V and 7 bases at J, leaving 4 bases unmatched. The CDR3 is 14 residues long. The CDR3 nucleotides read TGTGCCAGCAGTTCCGAGACAGGGAATTCACCCCTCCACTTT. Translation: CASSSETGNSPLHF.

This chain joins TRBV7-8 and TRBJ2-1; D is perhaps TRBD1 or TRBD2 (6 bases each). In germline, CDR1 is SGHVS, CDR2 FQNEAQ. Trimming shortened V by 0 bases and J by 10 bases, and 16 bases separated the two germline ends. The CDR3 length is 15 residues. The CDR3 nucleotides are TGTGCCAGCAGCTTAGCGGGGGCGGGGACTCGAGAGCAGTTCTTC. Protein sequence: CASSLAGAGTREQFF.

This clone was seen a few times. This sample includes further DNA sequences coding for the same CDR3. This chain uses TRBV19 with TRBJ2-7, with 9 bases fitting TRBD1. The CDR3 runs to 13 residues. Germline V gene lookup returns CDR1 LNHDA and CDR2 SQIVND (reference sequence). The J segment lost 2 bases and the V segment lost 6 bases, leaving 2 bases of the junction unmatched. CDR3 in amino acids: CASSRDRAYEQYF. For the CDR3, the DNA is TGTGCCAGTAGCAGGGACAGGGCCTACGAGCAGTACTTC.

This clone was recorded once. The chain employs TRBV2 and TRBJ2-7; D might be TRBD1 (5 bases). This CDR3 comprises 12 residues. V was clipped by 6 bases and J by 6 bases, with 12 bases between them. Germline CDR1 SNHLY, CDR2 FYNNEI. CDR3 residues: CASRSGFSEQYF. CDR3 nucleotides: TGTGCCAGCAGGTCAGGGTTCAGCGAGCAGTACTTC.